These 13 T cell receptor beta chains were all obtained from the same sample, sequenced in a study of blood T cell repertoires in COVID-19. The repertoire was sequenced with immunoSEQ multiplex PCR; TCRdb's copy has only in-frame clones and lacks some. The data hold 120,000 to 150,000 clones, with roughly four fifths observed a single time. Sequencing used peripheral blood. The origin of the receptors is a human donor in a cohort sampled during active COVID-19.

This chain links TRBV2 with TRBJ2-7, with a tentative D call TRBD1 (6 bases). The CDR3 is made up of 13 amino acids. Germline-derived CDR1 and CDR2 are SNHLY and FYNNEI. Trimming removed 7 bases from V and 1 base from J, with 11 bases in between. The CDR3 loop is CASNLQGSYEQYF. CDR3 nucleotides: TGTGCCAGCAATCTACAGGGATCCTACGAGCAGTACTTC.

CDR3 sequence: CASNGGFGGANVLTF. CDR3 DNA sequence: TGTGCCAGCAATGGAGGGTTCGGTGGGGCCAACGTCCTGACTTTC. The V and J genes are TRBV6-5 and TRBJ2-6; perhaps TRBD2 as D (6 bases). V dropped 7 bases and J dropped 3 bases, with 13 bases sitting between them. Looked up from germline, CDR1 is MNHEY and CDR2 is SVGAGI. The CDR3 is 15 residues long.

The chain is built from TRBV19 and TRBJ1-6, with D hard to call. Germline CDR1 LNHDA, CDR2 SQIVND (reference sequence). V was trimmed by 5 bases and J by 0 bases, leaving 5 bases between them. The CDR3 is 14 residues long. CDR3 loop: CASSGGSYNSPLHF. CDR3 bases: TGTGCCAGTAGTGGAGGCTCCTATAATTCACCCCTCCACTTT.

The CDR3 nucleotides are TGTGCCCAGCGGGGCTCCTACGAGCAGTACTTC. Residues: CAQRGSYEQYF. This chain links TRBV21-1 with TRBJ2-7; TRBD2 was called by the table and not checked on the DNA. TRBV21-1 is deemed a pseudogene. The CDR3 runs 11 residues.

The CDR3 DNA is TGCGCCAGCAGCCCCAGCGGGAATGGGTACGAGCAGTACTTC. This sequence encodes CASSPSGNGYEQYF. The chain has TRBV5-1 and TRBJ2-7, with TRBD2 identical over 7 bases. The CDR3 has 14 amino acids. With V trimmed by 4 bases and J by 4 bases, 8 bases remained unmatched. Germline V gene sequence: CDR1 SGHRS, CDR2 YFSETQ.

The chain is built from TRBV2 and TRBJ1-3; D is undetermined. Germline assignment: CDR1 SNHLY and CDR2 FYNNEI. The CDR3 runs 13 residues. V gave up 4 bases and J gave up 4 bases, with 8 bases separating them. The CDR3 nucleotides are TGTGCCAGCAGTGTAGGCAGGGGAAACACCATATATTTT. This encodes CASSVGRGNTIYF.

This chain joins TRBV5-1 and TRBJ2-5, with a possible D match to TRBD2 (6 bases). The CDR3 is made up of 16 amino acids. Trimming took off 2 bases at V and 1 base at J, with 15 bases between the two ends. CDR1 and CDR2 from the germline V gene are SGHRS and YFSETQ. In DNA, the CDR3 is TGCGCCAGCAGCTTATTTAGCGGAAGAATCCAAGAGACCCAGTACTTC. Translated, it gives CASSLFSGRIQETQYF.

The J gene is TRBJ1-3, the V gene TRBV5-1; D is perhaps TRBD1 (6 bases). The CDR3 sequence is 14 residues long. CDR1 and CDR2 (germline): SGHRS, YFSETQ. V shed 5 bases and J shed 3 bases, with 12 bases lying between them. The CDR3 DNA follows: TGCGCCAGCAGTCCGGGGGGCGGTGGAAACACCATATATTTT. Translation gives CASSPGGGGNTIYF. The full variable domain, its missing parts supplied by reference TRBV5-1 and TRBJ1-3, is KAGVTQTPRYLIKTRGQQVTLSCSPISGHRSVSWYQQTPGQGLQFLFEYFSETQRNKGNFPGRFSGRQFSNSRSEMNVSTLELGDSALYLCASSPGGGGNTIYFGEGSWLTVV.

This chain links TRBV14 with TRBJ2-5, with D possibly TRBD2 on 5 matching bases. Germline-derived CDR1 and CDR2 are SGHDN and FVKESK. V dropped 0 bases and J dropped 5 bases, with 13 bases sitting between them. CDR3 size: 15 residues. CDR3 amino acids: CASSQDSSGLETQYF. For the CDR3, the DNA is TGTGCCAGCAGCCAAGATAGCAGCGGCTTGGAGACCCAGTACTTC.

The rearrangement uses TRBV2 and TRBJ1-4; TRBD1 aligns across 9 bases. The germline V gene has CDR1 SNHLY and CDR2 FYNNEI. The CDR3 has 15 residues. V lost 4 bases to trimming and J lost 2 bases; unmatched junction nucleotides: 2. CDR3 bases: TGTGCCAGCAGTGTAGACAGGGGGACTAATGAAAAACTGTTTTTT. This translates into CASSVDRGTNEKLFF.

The V gene is TRBV5-1, the J gene TRBJ2-2; D perhaps matches TRBD1 (5 bases). Trimming shortened V by 5 bases and J by 5 bases, and 16 bases separated the two germline ends. The germline gives CDR1 SGHRS, CDR2 YFSETQ. The CDR3 extends over 15 amino acids. DNA of the CDR3: TGCGCCAGCAGGATGGGGCAGGGCGGAACCGGGGAGCTGTTTTTT. It translates to CASRMGQGGTGELFF.

The sample holds one count of this clone. The chain links TRBV27 to TRBJ1-1; 8 bases are a match to TRBD1. The V segment lost 2 bases and the J segment 2 bases; nucleotides outside the gene matches: 4. This CDR3 is 15 amino acids long. Germline V gives CDR1 MNHEY, CDR2 SMNVEV (reference sequence). The CDR3 region is CASSLDRGSNTEAFF. CDR3 nucleotides: TGTGCCAGCAGTTTAGACAGGGGCTCTAACACTGAAGCTTTCTTT.

The rearrangement joins TRBV3-1 (or the pseudogene TRBV3-2) to TRBJ2-1, with 12 nucleotides matching TRBD1. The CDR3 has 14 amino acids. Trimming at V came to 5 bases and at J to 7 bases, leaving 3 bases not matched to a gene. The germline V gene has CDR1 LGHDT and CDR2 YNNKEL (reference sequence). The CDR3 nucleotides read TGTGCCAGCAGCACGGGACAGGGGGCTAATGAGCAGTTCTTC. It encodes CASSTGQGANEQFF.